What follows describes a single T cell receptor (beta chain). CDR3 length: 15 residues. The ends were cut back, 5 bases at V and 4 bases at J, with 17 bases in the middle. CDR1 and CDR2 from the germline V gene are MDHEN and SYDVKM. TCRdb keeps only in-frame clones here, not all; method: immunoSEQ multiplex PCR. The table records around 220,000 clones, nearly 90% of them present only once. The sample comes from a study of blood T cell repertoires in COVID-19. The sequence derives from a man younger than 45 who had been exposed to COVID-19. The rearrangement joins TRBV28 to TRBJ1-1; the D gene is possibly TRBD1 (5 bases). Sequenced sample: PBMCs or T cells enriched from blood (not recorded which). CDR3 amino acids: CASSQRSFRGTEAFF. Here the CDR3 DNA reads TGTGCCAGCAGTCAAAGGTCCTTTAGGGGCACTGAAGCTTTCTTT.